This TCR beta chain derives from a study of T cell changes during pregnancy in multiple sclerosis. The CDR3 is 15 residues long. Germline V gene sequence: CDR1 MNHEY, CDR2 SMNVEV (reference sequence). The V and J ends lost 2 bases and 4 bases, in that order; junction bases with no gene match: 4. Here immunoSEQ multiplex PCR was the method, and the copy in TCRdb shows in-frame clones only, minus some. The sample lists around 77,000 clones, more than 90% occurring once. The gene calls are TRBV27 and TRBJ2-3; 9 bases are a match to TRBD2. The starting material was peripheral blood, obtained in the third trimester of pregnancy. This clonotype originated in a female donor with multiple sclerosis, enrolled in a pregnancy study. CDR3 sequence: CASSLVAGVADTQYF. The CDR3 DNA reads as TGTGCCAGCAGTTTAGTAGCGGGAGTTGCAGATACGCAGTATTTT.